This entry is about one T cell receptor (beta chain). As yet, its antigen is unknown. CDR1 PRHDT and CDR2 FYEKMQ come from the germline V gene (reference sequence). J lost 2 bases, V lost 5 bases, and 6 bases had no gene match. CDR3 length: 16 amino acids. This record belongs to a study of cytomegalovirus exposure and HLA in healthy donors. Overall study results and limits: The authors later found most CMV-associated TCR beta chains appeared HLA-restricted. Earlier findings revealed that most TCR beta V segments proved productive either about 87% or about 30% of the time.

Primers included in the PCR were 60 Vbeta and 13 Jbeta primers. Assay used: immunoSEQ multiplex PCR; TCRdb lists only in-frame clones, some missing. In all, the sample yields 100,000 to 150,000 clones. Although they were nominally healthy when sampled, donors likely had unrecorded immune exposures. Sequencing was carried out using PBMCs. This TCR was sampled from a man in his thirties or forties in good health and CMV-seronegative. The V call is TRBV13, the J call TRBJ2-1, with 10 bases matching TRBD1. DNA for the CDR3: TGTGCCAGCAGCCCAGTGGGGACAGGGGCCTACAATGAGCAGTTCTTC. Amino acid sequence: CASSPVGTGAYNEQFF.